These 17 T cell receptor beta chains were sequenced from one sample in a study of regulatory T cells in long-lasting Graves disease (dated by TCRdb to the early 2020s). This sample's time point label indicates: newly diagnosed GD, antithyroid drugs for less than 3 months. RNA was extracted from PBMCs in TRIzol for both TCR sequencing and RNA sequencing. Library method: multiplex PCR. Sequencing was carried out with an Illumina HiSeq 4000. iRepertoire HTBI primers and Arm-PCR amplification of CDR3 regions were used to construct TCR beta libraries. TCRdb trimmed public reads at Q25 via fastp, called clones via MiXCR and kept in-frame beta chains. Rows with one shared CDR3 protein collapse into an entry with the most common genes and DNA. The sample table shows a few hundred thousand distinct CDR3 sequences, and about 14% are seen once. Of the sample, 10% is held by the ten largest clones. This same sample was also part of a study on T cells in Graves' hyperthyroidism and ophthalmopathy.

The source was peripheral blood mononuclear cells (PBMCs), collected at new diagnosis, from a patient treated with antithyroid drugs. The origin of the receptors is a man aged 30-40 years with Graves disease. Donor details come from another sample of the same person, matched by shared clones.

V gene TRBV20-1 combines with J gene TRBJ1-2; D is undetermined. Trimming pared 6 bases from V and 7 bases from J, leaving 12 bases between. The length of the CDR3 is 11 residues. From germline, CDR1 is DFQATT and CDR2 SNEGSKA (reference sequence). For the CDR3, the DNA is TGCAGTGCCCTGGTCCCTGGTGGCTACACCTTC. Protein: CSALVPGGYTF.

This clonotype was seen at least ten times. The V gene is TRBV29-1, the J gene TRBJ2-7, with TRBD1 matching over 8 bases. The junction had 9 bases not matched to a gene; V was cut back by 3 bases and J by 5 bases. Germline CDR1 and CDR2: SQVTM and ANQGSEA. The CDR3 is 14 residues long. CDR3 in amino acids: CSVESGQGADEQYF. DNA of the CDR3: TGCAGCGTTGAGTCAGGACAGGGAGCGGACGAGCAGTACTTC.

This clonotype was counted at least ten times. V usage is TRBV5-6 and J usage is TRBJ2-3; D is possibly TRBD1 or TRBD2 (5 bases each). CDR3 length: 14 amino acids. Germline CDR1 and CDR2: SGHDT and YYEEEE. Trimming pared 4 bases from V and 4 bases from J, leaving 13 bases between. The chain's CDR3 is CASSVGAKADTQYF. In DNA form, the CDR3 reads TGTGCCAGCAGCGTCGGGGCAAAAGCAGATACGCAGTATTTT.

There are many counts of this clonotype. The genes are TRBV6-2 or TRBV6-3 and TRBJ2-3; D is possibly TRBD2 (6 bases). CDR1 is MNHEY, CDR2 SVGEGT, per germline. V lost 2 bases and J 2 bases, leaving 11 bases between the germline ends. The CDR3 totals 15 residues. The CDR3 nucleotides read TGTGCCAGCAGTTACGGGGGAGGACCCACAGATACGCAGTATTTT. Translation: CASSYGGGPTDTQYF.

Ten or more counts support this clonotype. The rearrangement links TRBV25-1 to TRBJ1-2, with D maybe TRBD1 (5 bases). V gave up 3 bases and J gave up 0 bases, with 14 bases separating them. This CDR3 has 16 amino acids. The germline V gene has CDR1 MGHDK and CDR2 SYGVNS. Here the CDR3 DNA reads TGTGCCAGCAGTGAGGGGGGACCGACGGCTAACTATGGCTACACCTTC. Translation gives CASSEGGPTANYGYTF.

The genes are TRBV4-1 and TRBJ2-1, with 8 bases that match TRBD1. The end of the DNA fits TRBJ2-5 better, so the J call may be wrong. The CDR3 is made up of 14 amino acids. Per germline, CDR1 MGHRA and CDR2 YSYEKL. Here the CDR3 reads CASSHAGGSETQYF. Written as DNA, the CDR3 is TGCGCCAGCAGCCACGCAGGGGGCTCCGAGACCCAGTACTTC.

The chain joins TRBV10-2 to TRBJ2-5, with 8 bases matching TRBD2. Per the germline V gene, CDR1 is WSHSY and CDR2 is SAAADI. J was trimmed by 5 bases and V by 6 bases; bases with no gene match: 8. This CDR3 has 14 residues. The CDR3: CASRERLALETQYF. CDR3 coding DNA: TGCGCCAGCAGAGAGAGACTAGCGCTCGAGACCCAGTACTTC.

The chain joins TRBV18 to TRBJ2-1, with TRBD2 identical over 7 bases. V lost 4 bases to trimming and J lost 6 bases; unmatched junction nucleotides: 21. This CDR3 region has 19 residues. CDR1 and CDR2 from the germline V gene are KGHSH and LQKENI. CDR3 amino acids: CASSRSGGTSAALSNEQFF. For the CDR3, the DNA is TGTGCCAGCTCACGATCAGGTGGTACTAGCGCGGCGTTGTCCAATGAGCAGTTCTTC.

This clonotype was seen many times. Here the CDR3 DNA reads TGTGCCAGCAGTCAAGAGTCTAGCGGGAGCTACGAGCAGTACTTC. The encoded protein is CASSQESSGSYEQYF. This sequence joins TRBV6-2 or TRBV6-3 and TRBJ2-7, with TRBD2 matching over 10 bases. V trimming: 5 bases; J trimming: 3 bases; junction bases outside the gene matches: 7. The CDR3 covers 15 residues. CDR1 is MNHEY, CDR2 SVGEGT, per germline.

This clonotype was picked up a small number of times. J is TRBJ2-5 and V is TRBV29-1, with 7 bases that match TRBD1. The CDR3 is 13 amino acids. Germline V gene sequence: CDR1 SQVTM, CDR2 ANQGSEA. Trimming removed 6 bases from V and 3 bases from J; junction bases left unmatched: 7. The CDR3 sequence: CSVKQGREETQYF. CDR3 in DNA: TGCAGCGTAAAACAGGGGCGGGAAGAGACCCAGTACTTC.

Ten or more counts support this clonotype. The CDR3 sequence is CATSRDSSSYNEQFF. The CDR3 region has the DNA TGTGCCACCAGCAGAGACAGTAGCTCCTACAATGAGCAGTTCTTC. The chain recombines TRBV15 with TRBJ2-1; no definite D call. CDR1 and CDR2 from the germline V gene are LNHNV and YYDKDF (reference sequence). Trimming removed 0 bases at V and 0 bases at J, with 6 bases between. The CDR3 has 15 amino acids.

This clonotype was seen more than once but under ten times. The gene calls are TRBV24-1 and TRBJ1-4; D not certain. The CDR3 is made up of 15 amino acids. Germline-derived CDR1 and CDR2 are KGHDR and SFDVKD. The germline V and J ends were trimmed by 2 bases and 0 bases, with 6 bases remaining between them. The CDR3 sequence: CATSDSPATNEKLFF. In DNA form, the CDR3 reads TGTGCCACCAGTGATTCACCTGCAACTAATGAAAAACTGTTTTTT.

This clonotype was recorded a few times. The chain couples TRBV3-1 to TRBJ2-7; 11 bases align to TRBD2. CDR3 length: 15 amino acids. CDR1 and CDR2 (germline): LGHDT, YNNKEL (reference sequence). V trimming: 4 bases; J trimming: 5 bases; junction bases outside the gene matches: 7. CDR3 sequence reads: CASSPLAGGGDEQYF. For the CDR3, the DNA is TGTGCCAGCAGCCCGCTAGCGGGAGGTGGCGACGAGCAGTACTTC.

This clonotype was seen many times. CDR3: CASSPVFNTEAFF. Written as DNA, the CDR3 is TGTGCCAGCAGCCCGGTCTTCAACACTGAAGCTTTCTTT. V and J are TRBV9 and TRBJ1-1, with D hard to call. V lost 4 bases, J lost 2 bases, and 9 bases lay in between. CDR3 size: 13 residues. Germline CDR1 SGDLS, CDR2 YYNGEE.

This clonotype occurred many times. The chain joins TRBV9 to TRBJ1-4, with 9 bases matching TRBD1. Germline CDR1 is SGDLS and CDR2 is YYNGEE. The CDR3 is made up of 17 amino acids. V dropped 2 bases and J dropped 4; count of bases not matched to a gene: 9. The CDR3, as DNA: TGTGCCAGCAGCGTGACCCCCGGGACAGGGATTAATGAAAAACTGTTTTTT. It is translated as CASSVTPGTGINEKLFF.

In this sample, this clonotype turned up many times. DNA for the CDR3: TGTGCCAGCAGCCGTCCAGGGGCCGATACTGAAGCTTTCTTT. Residues: CASSRPGADTEAFF. This chain connects TRBV7-9 to TRBJ1-1; D is perhaps TRBD1 (6 bases). Trimming pared 5 bases from V and 5 bases from J, leaving 15 bases between. Looked up from germline, CDR1 is SEHNR and CDR2 is FQNEAQ (reference sequence). The CDR3 covers 14 residues.

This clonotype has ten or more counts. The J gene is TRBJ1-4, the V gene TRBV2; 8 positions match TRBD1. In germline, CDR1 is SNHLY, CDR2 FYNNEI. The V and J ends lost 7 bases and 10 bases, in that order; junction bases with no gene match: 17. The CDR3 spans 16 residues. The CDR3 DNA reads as TGTGCCAGCAACCCGGGACAGGCGTCCTCTACTGGAAAACTGTTTTTT. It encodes CASNPGQASSTGKLFF.